The next 32 T cell receptor beta chains were all read from a single sample in a study of identical twins. TCRdb reanalysed the 5' RACE reads using MiXCR and keeps one entry per CDR3 protein. The sample holds hundreds of thousands of distinct CDR3 sequences, 7.5% seen once. The same specimen was also included in a second study, on yellow fever vaccine responses in identical twins.

What was sequenced was memory (CD45RO+) T cells sorted from blood. All receptors come from a young woman in good health.

The sample holds a few counts of this clonotype. The chain recombines TRBV11-1 with TRBJ2-1; 7 nucleotides align to TRBD2. CDR3 length: 16 residues. Germline loops: CDR1 SGHAT, CDR2 FQDESV (reference sequence). With V trimmed by 4 bases and J by 6 bases, 12 bases remained unmatched. The CDR3 protein is CASSSPTGRVGNEQFF. The CDR3 bases are TGTGCCAGCAGCTCTCCGACGGGGAGGGTGGGCAATGAGCAGTTCTTC.

The gene calls are TRBV2 and TRBJ2-5; D is possibly TRBD1 (5 bases). Per the germline V gene, CDR1 is SNHLY and CDR2 is FYNNEI. CDR3 size: 12 residues. V was clipped by 6 bases and J by 4 bases, with 9 bases between them. The chain's CDR3 is CASRGVPETQYF. DNA of the CDR3: TGTGCCAGCAGAGGGGTCCCAGAGACCCAGTACTTC.

With respect to this clonotype: A junction boundary mismatches the germline segment, possibly from a read error. The gene calls are TRBV4-2 and TRBJ2-7; TRBD2 aligns across 10 bases. The CDR3 is 15 residues long. Germline lookup yields CDR1 LGHNA and CDR2 YNFKEQ. CDR3 region: CAGSRGVAGGYEQYF. The CDR3 DNA is TGTGCCGGCAGCCGAGGGGTAGCGGGGGGATACGAGCAGTACTTC.

The V gene is TRBV28, the J gene TRBJ2-5; D unresolved. This CDR3 region has 15 residues. Germline V gene sequence: CDR1 MDHEN, CDR2 SYDVKM. In DNA, the CDR3 is TGTGCTATGCCATGGAACAAGAAGCTCCAAGAGACCCAGTACTTC. Translation gives CAMPWNKKLQETQYF.

This clonotype was observed a few times. V gene TRBV11-2 combines with J gene TRBJ2-7, with 9 bases matching TRBD2. Looked up from germline, CDR1 is SGHAT and CDR2 is FQNNGV. Germline trimming cut 1 base from V and 6 bases from J; bases unmatched to any gene: 19. The CDR3 is made up of 19 amino acids. CDR3 sequence: CASSLVSPAGGPTVSEQYF. In DNA, the CDR3 is TGTGCCAGCAGCTTAGTCAGTCCAGCGGGAGGACCTACGGTCTCCGAGCAGTACTTC.

This chain connects TRBV11-2 to TRBJ2-1, with 8 bases aligning to TRBD1. The length of the CDR3 is 15 residues. Germline trimming cut 3 bases from V and 3 bases from J; bases unmatched to any gene: 4. The germline V gene has CDR1 SGHAT and CDR2 FQNNGV. The CDR3 sequence is CASSFLDRDYNEQFF. The CDR3 nucleotides are TGTGCCAGCAGCTTTCTGGACAGGGACTACAATGAGCAGTTCTTC.

The J gene is TRBJ2-1, the V gene TRBV12-3 or TRBV12-4; D remains unclear. The CDR3 covers 13 residues. Trimming removed 4 bases at V and 6 bases at J, with 10 bases between. The CDR3 sequence is CASSSDGGNEQFF. In DNA form, the CDR3 reads TGTGCCAGCAGTTCGGACGGCGGCAATGAGCAGTTCTTC.

This clonotype was seen more than once but under ten times. This chain links TRBV21-1 with TRBJ2-5; no check of the table's D call, TRBD2, against the DNA was made. TRBV21-1 is a pseudogene. This CDR3 contains 17 residues. The CDR3 reads CASSKSGGLAGQETQYF. In DNA form, the CDR3 reads TGTGCCAGCAGCAAAAGCGGGGGGCTAGCGGGGCAAGAGACCCAGTACTTC.

CDR3: CASSLFPGPSDTQYF. For the CDR3, the DNA is TGCGCCAGCAGCTTGTTTCCGGGGCCCTCAGATACGCAGTATTTT. The V call is TRBV5-1, the J call TRBJ2-3; D possibly uses TRBD1 or TRBD2 (5 bases each). The germline CDR1 and CDR2 sequences are SGHRS and YFSETQ. This CDR3 comprises 15 residues. V was pared by 1 base and J by 4 bases, with 13 bases between.

At least ten counts were recorded for this clonotype. The chain has TRBV27 and TRBJ2-3, with TRBD1 matching over 8 bases. CDR1 MNHEY and CDR2 SMNVEV come from the germline V gene (reference sequence). The CDR3 is 16 amino acids. The ends lost 2 bases at V and 1 base at J; junction bases unmatched: 5. The CDR3 DNA reads as TGTGCCAGCAGTTTAGATTTGACAGGGGGCACAGATACGCAGTATTTT. As protein: CASSLDLTGGTDTQYF.

This clonotype was recorded many times. V and J are TRBV5-1 and TRBJ2-1; possibly TRBD1 or TRBD2 for D (6 bases each). With 2 bases removed from V and 5 bases from J, the gap between germline ends came to 11 bases. There are 14 residues in the CDR3. CDR1 is SGHRS and CDR2 is YFSETQ in the germline V gene. The CDR3: CASSFGRTDNEQFF. Here the CDR3 DNA reads TGCGCCAGCAGCTTTGGGAGGACAGACAATGAGCAGTTCTTC.

This clonotype was detected a few times. This chain joins TRBV7-2 and TRBJ2-3; the match to TRBD2 covers 10 bases. The CDR3 has 17 residues. Trimming cost V 6 bases and J 5 bases; bases outside gene matches: 14. Germline loops: CDR1 SGHTA, CDR2 FQGNSA. The CDR3 bases are TGTGCCAGCAGGCGAGGGTCCGGAGCGGGGGGGCTAGATACGCAGTATTTT. Protein product: CASRRGSGAGGLDTQYF.

This clonotype turned up a few times. The genes are TRBV11-2 and TRBJ2-3; D possibly corresponds to TRBD1 (6 bases). Per the germline V gene, CDR1 is SGHAT and CDR2 is FQNNGV. The CDR3 loop spans 14 amino acids. V shed 1 base and J shed 2 bases, with 7 bases lying between them. In DNA, the CDR3 is TGTGCCAGCAGCTTAGGACAGGTCACAGATACGCAGTATTTT. As protein: CASSLGQVTDTQYF.

This clonotype has at least ten counts. This sequence joins TRBV5-1 and TRBJ2-3, with D perhaps matching TRBD2 (6 bases). The CDR3 loop spans 13 amino acids. Germline V gene sequence: CDR1 SGHRS, CDR2 YFSETQ. V lost 4 bases, J lost 6 bases, and 12 bases lay in between. The CDR3 DNA reads as TGCGCCAGCAGCAGGGGACTCGTGGATACGCAGTATTTT. Its protein product is CASSRGLVDTQYF.

In its sample, this clonotype was seen a few times. This chain connects TRBV9 to TRBJ2-6; a possible D gene is TRBD2 (6 bases). In germline, CDR1 is SGDLS, CDR2 YYNGEE. This CDR3 has 20 amino acids. V dropped 4 bases and J dropped 1 base, with 24 bases sitting between them. CDR3 nucleotides: TGTGCCAGCAGCATCCGGGACTCCAGTGCAGGTCCTTCTGGGGCCAACGTCCTGACTTTC. This gives the protein CASSIRDSSAGPSGANVLTF.

This clonotype was detected a few times. The chain has TRBV4-1 and TRBJ2-3, with 12 bases aligning to TRBD2. This CDR3 spans 15 amino acids. V lost 4 bases, J lost 7 bases, and 6 bases stayed unmatched. The germline gives CDR1 MGHRA, CDR2 YSYEKL. The CDR3 loop reads CASSLASGGGNTQYF. CDR3 DNA sequence: TGCGCCAGCAGCCTTGCTAGCGGGGGGGGTAATACGCAGTATTTT.

The V and J genes are TRBV6-1 and TRBJ2-7, with no clear D. The germline CDR1 and CDR2 sequences are MNHNS and SASEGT. The V and J ends lost 6 bases and 3 bases respectively, with 12 bases between them. The CDR3 runs to 13 residues. CDR3 sequence: CASRRLGYYEQYF. The DNA of the CDR3 is TGTGCCAGCAGGCGTTTAGGATACTACGAGCAGTACTTC.

The chain recombines TRBV7-8 with TRBJ2-7; 9 positions match TRBD2. Germline trimming cut 6 bases from V and 0 bases from J; bases unmatched to any gene: 12. This CDR3 region has 17 residues. The germline CDR1 and CDR2 sequences are SGHVS and FQNEAQ. DNA for the CDR3: TGTGCCAGCAGGCCTACCCGCGGGGGGGGAAACTCCTACGAGCAGTACTTC. The encoded protein is CASRPTRGGGNSYEQYF.

This clonotype came up many times. The V call is TRBV6-2 or TRBV6-3, the J call TRBJ1-5; a possible D gene is TRBD1 (5 bases). CDR1 and CDR2 from the germline V gene are MNHEY and SVGEGT. CDR3 length: 15 amino acids. Trimming shortened V by 5 bases and J by 7 bases, and 18 bases separated the two germline ends. DNA of the CDR3: TGTGCCAGCAGTGCCCGACAGATCGGTTTCCAGCCCCAGCATTTT. The encoded protein is CASSARQIGFQPQHF.

This clonotype appeared a few times. The J gene is TRBJ1-5, the V gene TRBV28; no clear D gene. The V gene lost 7 bases and the J gene lost 2 bases, with 9 bases spanning the gap. This CDR3 contains 13 residues. Germline V gene sequence: CDR1 MDHEN, CDR2 SYDVKM. Here the CDR3 reads CASKGVRNQPQHF. The CDR3 DNA follows: TGTGCCAGCAAGGGAGTCCGCAATCAGCCCCAGCATTTT.

This clonotype has more than one count but fewer than ten. The J gene is TRBJ2-1, the V gene TRBV27; the D gene could be TRBD1 or TRBD2 (5 bases each). The CDR3 totals 14 residues. Germline-derived CDR1 and CDR2 are MNHEY and SMNVEV (reference sequence). V gave up 3 bases and J gave up 8 bases, with 14 bases separating them. The CDR3 is CASSFHSRGDEQFF. The CDR3, as DNA: TGTGCCAGCAGTTTTCATTCTAGAGGGGATGAGCAGTTCTTC.

This clonotype appeared many times. CDR3 sequence reads: CASSSQGTNEKLFF. In nucleotides, the CDR3 is TGTGCCAGCAGCTCACAGGGGACTAATGAAAAACTGTTTTTT. This chain links TRBV7-9 with TRBJ1-4, with 7 bases aligning to TRBD1. Germline values: CDR1 SEHNR, CDR2 FQNEAQ (reference sequence). The CDR3 length is 14 residues. V shed 4 bases, J shed 2 bases, and the junction held 1 base outside the gene matches.

At least ten counts were recorded for this clonotype. This chain uses TRBV10-3 with TRBJ2-5, with D possibly matching TRBD2 (6 bases). CDR1 is ENHRY and CDR2 is SYGVKD in the germline V gene. The CDR3 runs 16 residues. The V end lost 4 bases, the J end lost 2 bases, and 17 bases lay between the germline ends. As DNA, the CDR3 is TGTGCCATCAGTGGGGAGGTCGGCGGGTTGCAAGAGACCCAGTACTTC. Protein sequence: CAISGEVGGLQETQYF.

This clonotype was seen many times. Here the CDR3 reads CASSLGRDSEAFF. In DNA form, the CDR3 reads TGCGCCAGCAGCTTGGGCAGGGACTCCGAAGCTTTCTTT. This sequence joins TRBV5-1 and TRBJ1-1; D might be TRBD1 (5 bases). Germline CDR1 reads SGHRS; CDR2 reads YFSETQ. The CDR3 runs to 13 residues. With 0 bases removed from V and 8 bases from J, the gap between germline ends came to 11 bases.

In this sample, this clonotype turned up many times. CDR3 in DNA: TGCGCCAGCAGCCCCTACGGCGAGACAGGGGGCGCGAATACGCAGTATTTT. Protein: CASSPYGETGGANTQYF. This chain uses TRBV5-1 with TRBJ2-3; 10 bases agree with TRBD1. The CDR3 is 17 residues long. Germline CDR1 SGHRS, CDR2 YFSETQ. Losses at the gene ends were 4 bases for V and 7 bases for J; bases not matched to a gene: 15.

A few counts support this clonotype. The chain combines TRBV20-1 with TRBJ2-1, with TRBD1 identical over 10 bases. The V and J ends lost 2 bases and 10 bases, in that order; junction bases with no gene match: 8. The CDR3 is 14 amino acids. CDR1 is DFQATT and CDR2 is SNEGSKA in the germline V gene (reference sequence). The CDR3 region is CSARNSGQGWEQFF. The CDR3, as DNA: TGCAGTGCTAGAAACTCGGGACAGGGGTGGGAGCAGTTCTTC.

This clonotype was picked up many times. The chain recombines TRBV4-2 with TRBJ1-2; no definite D call. Germline values: CDR1 LGHNA, CDR2 YNFKEQ. Trimming took 0 bases from V and 7 from J, leaving 12 bases between them. The CDR3 length is 14 residues. In DNA form, the CDR3 reads TGTGCCAGCAGCCAAGAGGTGGATCTGAGTGGCTACACCTTC. Translated, it gives CASSQEVDLSGYTF.

This clonotype appeared a few times. This sequence joins TRBV4-3 and TRBJ2-5, with a possible D match to TRBD1 (6 bases). This CDR3 region has 16 residues. V was trimmed by 0 bases and J by 4 bases, leaving 15 bases between them. Germline CDR1 reads LGHNA; CDR2 reads YSLEER. The CDR3: CASSQDSGRGRETQYF. The CDR3 DNA reads as TGCGCCAGCAGCCAAGATTCTGGCAGGGGCCGAGAGACCCAGTACTTC.

Many counts were recorded for this clonotype. V usage is TRBV7-2 and J usage is TRBJ2-2; 11 bases are shared with TRBD2. CDR3 length: 17 amino acids. V shed 5 bases and J 3 bases; nucleotides not matched to a gene: 8. Germline V gene sequence: CDR1 SGHTA, CDR2 FQGNSA. The CDR3 spells CASSPRTSGLDTGELFF. The CDR3 DNA follows: TGTGCCAGCAGCCCTCGGACTAGCGGGCTCGACACCGGGGAGCTGTTTTTT.

The genes are TRBV5-1 and TRBJ2-6; D gene uncertain. The CDR3 spans 14 residues. Germline assignment: CDR1 SGHRS and CDR2 YFSETQ. Trimming took off 4 bases at V and 2 bases at J, with 7 bases between the two ends. The CDR3, as DNA: TGCGCCAGCAGCGCAGACGCTGGGGCCAACGTCCTGACTTTC. Translated: CASSADAGANVLTF.

In its sample, this clonotype was seen a few times. The chain employs TRBV6-5 and TRBJ2-7; the match to TRBD1 covers 9 bases. The CDR3 is made up of 15 amino acids. CDR1 and CDR2 (germline): MNHEY, SVGAGI. With 4 bases clipped from V and 2 bases from J, the junction kept 6 bases outside the gene matches. CDR3 residues: CASSWTTGGPYEQYF. CDR3 nucleotide sequence: TGTGCCAGCAGTTGGACGACAGGGGGGCCCTACGAGCAGTACTTC.

V usage is TRBV11-2 and J usage is TRBJ2-2, with a possible D match to TRBD1 (5 bases). Germline V gene sequence: CDR1 SGHAT, CDR2 FQNNGV. The CDR3 extends over 15 amino acids. The V end was cut by 1 base, the J end by 5 bases, with 11 bases between. The CDR3 here is CASSLGQGWTGELFF. The CDR3 coding sequence is TGTGCCAGCAGCTTAGGCCAGGGATGGACCGGGGAGCTGTTTTTT.